This passage covers 6 T cell receptor beta chains from one sample sequenced in a study of tissue T cells after allogeneic stem cell transplantation. The protocol was immunoSEQ multiplex PCR, while the TCRdb copy is restricted to in-frame clones and leaves out a portion. The data hold about 6,800 clones, with approximately 34% observed a single time. Regarding time point: mouse harvest day 14 after allogeneic transplant. Mouse grafts combined 10^7 T-cell-depleted bone marrow cells with 10^6 splenic CD5+ T cells. Sequencing was carried out using skin. The receptors were gathered from a female BALB/c mouse given C57BL/6 T cells with graft-versus-host disease after an allogeneic hematopoietic cell transplant.

This clone is labeled as medium-sized. All gene names here are mouse names. Read sequence stops 1 residue before the CDR3 end, and the germline J gene provides the missing end. The same CDR3 arises from other DNA sequences in this sample as well. The chain is built from TRBV26 and TRBJ1-3; 7 bases align to TRBD1. CDR3 length: 14 amino acids. Germline V gene sequence: CDR1 KGHPV, CDR2 FQNQEV (reference sequence). V gave up 3 bases and J gave up 2 bases; unmatched junction bases: 1. The sequenced part of the CDR3 DNA is TGTGCCAGCAGTCTCCAGGGGGCTGGAAATACGCTCTAT. Translated, it gives CASSLQGAGNTLY. The entire CDR3 protein is CASSLQGAGNTLYF. The whole variable domain, filled in from reference TRBV26 and TRBJ1-3, reads NSKVIQTPRYLVKGQGQKAKMRCIPEKGHPVVFWYQQNKNNEFKFLINFQNQEVLQQIDMTEKRFSAECPSNSPCSLEIQSSEAGDSALYLCASSLQGAGNTLYFGEGSRLIVV.

With respect to this clone: The germline and genes are mouse ones. The CDR3 goes on 1 residue after the read ends, and that part is filled in from the germline J gene. This chain links TRBV31 with TRBJ2-1, with D perhaps matching TRBD2 (6 bases). V lost 0 bases and J 1 base, leaving 7 bases between the germline ends. Germline CDR1 GKSSPN, CDR2 SITVG. The CDR3 covers 14 residues. The CDR3 loop reads CAWSLWGNYAEQFF. The CDR3 DNA, read in part, is TGTGCCTGGAGTCTCTGGGGAAACTATGCTGAGCAGTTC.

This clone showed up just a few times. Gene names follow the mouse nomenclature. The CDR3 end is not reached by the read, which stops 1 residue before it; the germline J gene fills it in. V is TRBV5 and J is TRBJ2-1; D gene ambiguous. The CDR3 has 13 residues. Trimming stripped 4 bases from V and 4 bases from J, with 8 bases between. Germline CDR1 and CDR2: LGHNA and YNLKQL (reference sequence). CDR3: CASSPAGYAEQFF. CDR3 bases read: TGTGCCAGCAGCCCCGCGGGGTATGCTGAGCAGTTC.

In regard to this clone: All gene names here are mouse names. The CDR3 is cut off 1 residue early in the read; its end comes from the germline J gene. This rearrangement joins TRBV12-1 to TRBJ1-2, with 7 bases identical to TRBD1. In germline, CDR1 is SGHSN, CDR2 HYEKVE. The CDR3 is 15 amino acids. Losses at the gene ends were 2 bases for V and 0 bases for J; bases not matched to a gene: 5. The CDR3 loop reads CASSPTGAANSDYTF. CDR3 DNA (partial): TGTGCCAGCTCTCCAACAGGGGCTGCAAACTCCGACTACACC.

A word on this clone: One end of the junction does not line up with germline, which may come from a read error. Gene names refer to mouse genes. The CDR3 end falls 1 residue outside the read, so it is completed with the germline J gene. The chain carries TRBV12-1 and TRBJ2-5, with TRBD2 identical over 13 bases. The CDR3 contains 16 residues. The germline gives CDR1 SGHSN, CDR2 HYEKVE. CDR3 bases read: TGTACCAGCTCCCGGGGACTGGGGGGGAGTCAAGACACCCAGTAC. This gives the protein CTSSRGLGGSQDTQY. The complete CDR3 protein is CTSSRGLGGSQDTQYF.

Details on this clone: The gene names given are mouse names. The read ends 1 residue shy of where the CDR3 ends; the end is completed using the germline J gene. The rearrangement uses TRBV15 and TRBJ2-5; 9 bases agree with TRBD1. Unmatched junction bases numbered 11, after V lost 5 bases and J lost 11 bases. CDR1 SGHND and CDR2 FRSKSL come from the germline V gene. This CDR3 contains 14 residues. The DNA read from the CDR3 is TGTGCCAGCAGTCCCCGGACAGGGGCAGGACACCAGTAC. The encoded protein is CASSPRTGAGHQY. In full, the CDR3 is CASSPRTGAGHQYF.